The source of this TCR beta chain is a study of monozygotic twins with inflammatory bowel disease. Findings and caveats of the study: The study found lower TCRbeta diversity (inverse Simpson) in IBD patients than in healthy co-twins.

Germline-derived CDR1 and CDR2 are SNHLY and FYNNEI. There are 13 residues in the CDR3. Of note for this clonotype: Its matching antigen is unknown.

TCRdb reprocessed the 5' RACE reads, keeping one entry per CDR3 protein, no DNA. Its clone listing holds about 420,000 distinct CDR3 sequences. The sequencing input was blood. The clonotype originates from a human donor with ulcerative colitis or Crohn's disease, or a healthy co-twin of an affected twin (not recorded which). V and J are TRBV2 and TRBJ2-3; as DNA is missing, the TRBD1 call by TCRdb cannot be tested. This chain's CDR3 is CASKGRGPDTQYF.